Here is one T cell receptor (beta chain) with its context. Its binding antigen is unknown. Base qualities are missing; no much larger clone stands one base away. These data belong to a study of blood T cell repertoires in COVID-19 (dated by TCRdb to the early 2020s). The study in broad terms: Samples from collaborators originated in the United States, Italy and Spain and spanned both the acute and convalescent phases of COVID-19. The material from the prospective study consisted of cDNA or gDNA derived from T cells, B-cell-depleted T cells, or PBMCs. The dataset comprised deeply sampled blood TCRbeta repertoires from subjects exposed to, actively infected with, or recovered from COVID-19. A freely available public database, intended as a resource for researchers studying the immune response to SARS-CoV-2, is where the repertoires were released. The samples were drawn from two sources: the first 160 participants of the ongoing ImmuneRACE study, and over 1,000 subjects contributed by 6 global collaborators. Sample metadata almost always included a de-identified subject ID, COVID-19 status, age in years and sex. Where available, HLA class I and class II types were obtained from metadata supplied by the sample provider rather than from assay-based typing.

TCRbeta CDR3 regions were amplified from genomic DNA using the immunoSEQ Assay, a bias-controlled multiplex PCR. In the original analysis: The number of nucleated cells in each sample was estimated from the amplification of reference gene primers within the assay. To quantify the absolute abundance of each unique TCRbeta CDR3 rearrangement, sequence reads were collapsed and filtered. Productive Simpson clonality was computed per sample as the square root of Simpson's diversity index over productive rearrangements. Imported from immuneACCESS, the table was reduced by TCRdb to in-frame sequences with V and J called. These copies leave out some clones; in studies compared against another copy, an unresolved V gene accounts for under half, and the cause of the remainder is not known. The V and J calls and the clone size are those of that table, but D and trimming were determined from the DNA. The sample has about 240,000 clones on record, approximately 86% of them singletons. The ten most abundant clones make up 5.5% to 9% of the sample.

Sequences MNHEY (CDR1) and SVGAGI (CDR2) are obtained from the germline V gene. V is cut back by 6 bases and J by 9 bases, with 6 bases in the junction unmatched. From cysteine to phenylalanine, the CDR3 is 12 amino acids long. Left in the record is the CDR3 DNA by itself, 36 bases read in frame from the first base. What the authors observed across the whole study: The quantity of clinical and demographic metadata differed by source and by participant and was supplied without curation.

The collaborating institutions used their own protocols to collect whole blood in K2EDTA tubes. For TCRbeta analysis, collaborator samples were shipped as frozen whole blood, as isolated PBMCs, or as DNA extracted from either sample type. The sample consisted of peripheral blood. The origin of this receptor is a woman in her 70s with active or convalescent COVID-19. This receptor chain uses TRBV6-5 and TRBJ2-7; 9 bases in between match TRBD1. This receptor carries the CDR3 CASRPPQGAQYF. Here is the DNA: TGTGCCAGCAGACCCCCACAGGGGGCGCAGTACTTC.